A selection of T cell receptor beta chains follows, all from one sample in a study of T-cell memory formation after mild COVID-19. TCRdb processed the 5' RACE reads anew with MiXCR; each CDR3 protein has one entry. The data hold fewer than 250,000 distinct CDR3 sequences, with roughly a tenth observed a single time. The sequencing input was PBMCs or a T cell subset sorted from them (not recorded which). These receptors were obtained from a man aged 18 to 29 who had mild COVID-19 (a few samples of this study predate the infection). Cell type and time point are not known. CDR3s include the opening cysteine and the closing phenylalanine or tryptophan. Fields, in order: D gene, J gene, clone size, V gene, CDR3 protein, CDR3 DNA. The D gene is left open where the match is weak. Some rows have no size entry. The others give once, few or many, or a class for an expanded clone.

>-|TRBJ1-1|few|TRBV28
CASSPYWASEAFF
TGTGCCAGCAGCCCCTACTGGGCCTCTGAAGCTTTCTTT
>-|TRBJ2-3|-|TRBV5-6
CASSLGVAQYF
TGTGCCAGCAGCTTGGGGGTGGCGCAGTATTTT
>-|TRBJ2-3|-|TRBV6-2/TRBV6-3
CASSRRTGTDTQYF
TGTGCCAGCAGTCGACGTACAGGCACAGATACGCAGTATTTT
>-|TRBJ2-3|few|TRBV4-3
CASSQGTASTDTQYF
TGCGCCAGCAGCCAAGGGACAGCTAGCACAGATACGCAGTATTTT
>-|TRBJ1-2|few|TRBV7-2
CASSLDLVMTNYGYTF
TGTGCCAGCAGCTTAGATTTAGTTATGACTAACTATGGCTACACCTTC
>-|TRBJ1-3|-|TRBV20-1
CSARGGADSGNTIYF
TGCAGTGCTAGGGGGGGGGCAGACTCTGGAAACACCATATATTTT
>-|TRBJ1-6|few|TRBV7-9
CASSLYQEALHF
TGTGCCAGCAGCTTATATCAGGAGGCCCTCCACTTT
>TRBD1|TRBJ1-6|-|TRBV12-3/TRBV12-4
CASSSGQGINSPLHF
TGTGCCAGCAGTTCGGGACAGGGTATTAATTCACCCCTCCACTTT
>-|TRBJ2-7|-|TRBV12-3/TRBV12-4
CASSFRRAYEQYF
TGTGCCAGCAGTTTTCGCAGAGCCTACGAGCAGTACTTC
>TRBD2|TRBJ2-5|-|TRBV5-1
CASSQGLAGAQETQYF
TGCGCCAGCAGCCAAGGACTAGCGGGGGCCCAAGAGACCCAGTACTTC
>-|TRBJ2-5|many|TRBV5-1
CASSLSQGAVSYF
TGCGCCAGCAGCTTATCGCAGGGCGCGGTATCTTACTTC
>-|TRBJ1-5|-|TRBV28
CASSLRPQGGNQPQHF
TGTGCCAGCAGTTTAAGGCCACAGGGAGGCAATCAGCCCCAGCATTTT
>-|TRBJ2-1|few|TRBV18
CASSPLTGLEQFF
TGTGCCAGCTCACCGCTAACAGGGCTCGAGCAGTTCTTC
>TRBD2|TRBJ2-1|few|TRBV5-1
CASRLADYNEQFF
TGCGCCAGCAGGCTAGCGGATTACAATGAGCAGTTCTTC
>TRBD2|TRBJ2-3|-|TRBV7-3
CASSAYSGGVDTQCF
TGTGCCAGCAGCGCCTATAGCGGGGGGGTAGATACGCAGTGTTTT
>-|TRBJ2-3|-|TRBV7-9
CASSFIEDTQYF
TGTGCCAGCAGCTTCATAGAGGATACGCAGTATTTT
>TRBD1|TRBJ1-4|-|TRBV29-1
CSAGGLGEKLFF
TGCAGCGCAGGGGGTTTGGGGGAAAAACTGTTTTTT
>TRBD2|TRBJ2-3|few|TRBV5-1
CASSWTSGNLFSTDTQYF
TGCGCCAGCAGCTGGACTAGCGGAAACCTCTTTAGCACAGATACGCAGTATTTT
>-|TRBJ1-5|many|TRBV12-3/TRBV12-4
CASSLERDQPQHF
TGTGCCAGCAGTTTAGAAAGGGATCAGCCCCAGCATTTT
>TRBD2|TRBJ2-3|few|TRBV5-5
CASSLQAGPDTQYF
TGTGCCAGCAGCTTACAAGCGGGGCCAGATACGCAGTATTTT
>-|TRBJ2-7|-|TRBV9
CASSPRFGVYEQYF
TGTGCCAGCAGCCCCAGGTTTGGGGTCTACGAGCAGTACTTC
>-|TRBJ1-1|few|TRBV5-1
CASSSFGLNTEAFF
TGCGCCAGCAGTTCATTTGGCCTCAACACTGAAGCTTTCTTT
>-|TRBJ2-1|-|TRBV29-1
CSVELGGWLNVRNEQFF
TGCAGCGTTGAATTGGGTGGGTGGTTGAATGTTAGAAATGAGCAGTTCTTC
>-|TRBJ1-4|-|TRBV4-3
CASSQWEQGQEKLFF
TGCGCCAGCAGCCAATGGGAACAGGGCCAAGAAAAACTGTTTTTT
>-|TRBJ2-7|-|TRBV4-1
CASSQVWGNYEQYF
TGCGCCAGCAGCCAAGTGTGGGGAAACTACGAGCAGTACTTC
>-|TRBJ1-1|-|TRBV20-1
CSARQATEAFF
TGCAGTGCGCGTCAGGCCACTGAAGCTTTCTTT
>-|TRBJ2-2|-|TRBV7-6
CASSNLDMENTGELFF
TGTGCCAGCAGCAACCTGGACATGGAGAACACCGGGGAGCTGTTTTTT
>-|TRBJ2-5|-|TRBV5-1
CASNKDVQETQYF
TGCGCCAGCAATAAGGACGTACAAGAGACCCAGTACTTC
>TRBD1|TRBJ2-3|-|TRBV2
CASSRFSGTGGPDTQYF
TGTGCCAGCAGCCGATTCTCCGGGACAGGGGGCCCAGATACGCAGTATTTT
>-|TRBJ2-5|-|TRBV24-1
CATSDSDQETQYF
TGTGCCACCAGTGATTCGGATCAAGAGACCCAGTACTTC
>-|TRBJ2-3|-|TRBV20-1
CSARVGDTQYF
TGCAGTGCTAGAGTTGGGGATACGCAGTATTTT
>-|TRBJ1-2|few|TRBV14
CASSLDQDYGYTF
TGTGCCAGCAGCTTGGACCAGGATTATGGCTACACCTTC
>TRBD1|TRBJ2-2|-|TRBV12-3/TRBV12-4
CASSRTGRSGELFF
TGTGCCAGCAGTAGGACAGGGCGTAGCGGGGAGCTGTTTTTT
>TRBD2|TRBJ2-7|few|TRBV5-6
CASSPLGGEFYEQYF
TGTGCCAGCAGCCCGCTCGGGGGGGAATTCTACGAGCAGTACTTC
>TRBD1|TRBJ1-6|-|TRBV20-1
CSARENRGNSPLHF
TGCAGTGCCCGGGAGAACAGGGGAAATTCACCCCTCCACTTT
>TRBD2|TRBJ2-3|few|TRBV6-6
CASRIESSGAPGDTQYF
TGTGCCAGCAGGATAGAATCAAGCGGGGCCCCTGGGGATACGCAGTATTTT
>-|TRBJ2-1|-|TRBV11-3
CASSLGSRYNEQFF
TGTGCCAGCAGCTTGGGCAGTAGATACAATGAGCAGTTCTTC
>-|TRBJ1-2|-|TRBV12-3/TRBV12-4
CASSPRRGNYGYTF
TGTGCCAGCAGTCCCCGGCGGGGAAACTATGGCTACACCTTC
>TRBD1|TRBJ1-2|-|TRBV29-1
CSVEDLTGESYGYTF
TGCAGCGTTGAAGATCTGACAGGGGAGAGCTATGGCTACACCTTC
>-|TRBJ1-6|-|TRBV19
CASSITRQGDSPLHF
TGTGCCAGTAGTATAACTAGGCAGGGAGATTCACCCCTCCACTTT
>-|TRBJ1-4|few|TRBV7-2
CASSFVQNEKLFF
TGTGCCAGCAGCTTCGTGCAGAATGAAAAACTGTTTTTT
>-|TRBJ2-3|-|TRBV23-1
CASSLRPWGPTDTQYF
TGCGCCAGCAGTCTCCGCCCTTGGGGGCCGACAGATACGCAGTATTTT
>TRBD1|TRBJ2-7|many|TRBV7-9
CASSLTGVPYEQYF
TGTGCCAGCAGCCTCACAGGGGTGCCCTACGAGCAGTACTTC
>-|TRBJ1-1|-|TRBV20-1
CSALSGMNTEAFF
TGCAGTGCCTTGTCAGGGATGAACACTGAAGCTTTCTTT
>TRBD2|TRBJ2-3|few|TRBV7-2
CASSVTRGAFGDTQYF
TGTGCCAGCAGCGTCACGCGGGGGGCCTTCGGGGATACGCAGTATTTT
>-|TRBJ2-5|few|TRBV15
CATSRDPKETQYF
TGTGCCACCAGCAGAGATCCCAAAGAGACCCAGTACTTC
>-|TRBJ1-2|few|TRBV11-2
CASSFGAAVTNYGYTF
TGTGCCAGCAGCTTTGGGGCAGCGGTAACTAACTATGGCTACACCTTC
>TRBD1|TRBJ1-1|few|TRBV12-3/TRBV12-4
CASSSTPGQGSSEAFF
TGTGCCAGCAGTTCCACACCGGGACAGGGTTCCTCTGAAGCTTTCTTT
>-|TRBJ1-2|few|TRBV2
CASDVEGYGYTF
TGTGCCAGCGATGTCGAGGGCTATGGCTACACCTTC